Shown below are 3 T cell receptor beta chains from a single sample sequenced in a study of blood T cell repertoires in COVID-19. Profiling relied on immunoSEQ multiplex PCR, and the TCRdb table lists in-frame clones only, not all of them. The profile covers some 220,000 clones, with 85% appearing a single time and 4% to 6% taken by the ten largest. The material sequenced was peripheral blood. Receptors were obtained from a man aged 45-65 years with COVID-19, enrolled during active disease.

This chain connects TRBV18 to TRBJ2-2, with TRBD1 identical over 7 bases. CDR3 size: 15 residues. V shed 4 bases and J 1 base; nucleotides not matched to a gene: 3. Germline loops: CDR1 KGHSH, CDR2 LQKENI. CDR3 coding DNA: TGTGCCAGCTCACAACGACAGGGGAACACCGGGGAGCTGTTTTTT. Protein: CASSQRQGNTGELFF.

This chain joins TRBV19 and TRBJ2-1; 10 bases fit TRBD2. Germline V gene sequence: CDR1 LNHDA, CDR2 SQIVND (reference sequence). The CDR3 consists of 15 residues. V lost 2 bases and J lost 4; bases outside the gene matches: 2. CDR3 sequence (DNA): TGTGCCAGTAGTATAAGACTAGCGGGTTACAATGAGCAGTTCTTC. The encoded protein is CASSIRLAGYNEQFF.

The gene calls are TRBV6-5 and TRBJ2-5; no reliable D call. With 6 bases removed from V and 5 bases from J, the gap between germline ends came to 13 bases. Per the germline V gene, CDR1 is MNHEY and CDR2 is SVGAGI. This CDR3 comprises 13 residues. The CDR3 DNA reads as TGTGCCAGCAGCCATAACCCGCGTGAGACCCAGTACTTC. This translates into CASSHNPRETQYF.